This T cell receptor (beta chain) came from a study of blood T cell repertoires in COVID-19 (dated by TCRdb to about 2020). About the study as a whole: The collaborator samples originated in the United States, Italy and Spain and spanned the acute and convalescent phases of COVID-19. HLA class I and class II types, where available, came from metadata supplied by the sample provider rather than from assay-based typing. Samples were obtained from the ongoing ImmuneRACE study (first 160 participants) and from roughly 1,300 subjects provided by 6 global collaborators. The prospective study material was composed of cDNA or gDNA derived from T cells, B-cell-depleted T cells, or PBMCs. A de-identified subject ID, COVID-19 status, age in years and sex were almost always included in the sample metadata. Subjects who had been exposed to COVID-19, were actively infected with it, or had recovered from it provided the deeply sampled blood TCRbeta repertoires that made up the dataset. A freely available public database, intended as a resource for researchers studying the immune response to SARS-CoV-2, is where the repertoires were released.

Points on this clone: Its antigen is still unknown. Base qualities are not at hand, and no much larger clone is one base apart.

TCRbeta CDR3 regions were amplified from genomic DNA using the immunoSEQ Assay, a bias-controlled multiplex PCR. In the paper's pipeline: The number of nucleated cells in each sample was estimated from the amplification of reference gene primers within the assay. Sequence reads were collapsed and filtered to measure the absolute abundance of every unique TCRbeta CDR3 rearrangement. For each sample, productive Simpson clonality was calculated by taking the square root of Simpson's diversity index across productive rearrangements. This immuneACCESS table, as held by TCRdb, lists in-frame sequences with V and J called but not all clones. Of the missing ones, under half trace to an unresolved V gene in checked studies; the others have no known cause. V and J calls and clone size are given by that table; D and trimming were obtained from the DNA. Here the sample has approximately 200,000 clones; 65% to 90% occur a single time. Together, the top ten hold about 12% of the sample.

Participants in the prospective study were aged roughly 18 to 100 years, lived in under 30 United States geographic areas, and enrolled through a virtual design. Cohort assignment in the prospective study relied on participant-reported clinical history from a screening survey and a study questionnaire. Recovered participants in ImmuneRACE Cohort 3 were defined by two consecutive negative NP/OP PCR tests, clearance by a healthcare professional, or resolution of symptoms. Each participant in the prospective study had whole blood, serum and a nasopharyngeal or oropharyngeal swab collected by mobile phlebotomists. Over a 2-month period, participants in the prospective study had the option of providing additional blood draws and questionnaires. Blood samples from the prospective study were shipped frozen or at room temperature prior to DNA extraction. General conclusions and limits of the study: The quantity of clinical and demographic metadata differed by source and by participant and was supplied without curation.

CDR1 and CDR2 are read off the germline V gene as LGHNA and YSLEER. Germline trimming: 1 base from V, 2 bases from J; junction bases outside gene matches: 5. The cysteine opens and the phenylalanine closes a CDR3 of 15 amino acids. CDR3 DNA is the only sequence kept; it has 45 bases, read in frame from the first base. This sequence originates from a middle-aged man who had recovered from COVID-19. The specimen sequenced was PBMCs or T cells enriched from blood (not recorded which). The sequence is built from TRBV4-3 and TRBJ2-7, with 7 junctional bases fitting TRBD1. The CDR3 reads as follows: CASSQARQGPYEQYF. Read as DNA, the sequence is TGCGCCAGCAGCCAAGCTAGACAGGGTCCCTACGAGCAGTACTTC.